What follows are 14 T cell receptor beta chains derived from one specimen sequenced in a study of blood T cell repertoires in COVID-19. Libraries were prepared by immunoSEQ multiplex PCR; TCRdb keeps only in-frame clonotypes and omits some of them. Of roughly 220,000 clones in the sample, around 88% were seen once. Sequencing was carried out using PBMCs or T cells enriched from blood (not recorded which). Receptors originate from a woman aged 50 to 60 with acute COVID-19.

The J gene is TRBJ1-4, the V gene TRBV25-1, with no clear D. The CDR3 contains 15 residues. V lost 5 bases and J 3 bases, leaving 13 bases between the germline ends. Germline loops: CDR1 MGHDK, CDR2 SYGVNS. As DNA, the CDR3 is TGTGCCAGCAGTCAACTGACACCACCTAATGAAAAACTGTTTTTT. Protein product: CASSQLTPPNEKLFF.

The V call is TRBV29-1, the J call TRBJ2-1; 9 nucleotides agree with TRBD2. The CDR3 length is 12 residues. The J segment lost 6 bases and the V segment lost 4 bases, leaving 1 base of the junction unmatched. Germline-derived CDR1 and CDR2 are SQVTM and ANQGSEA. CDR3 nucleotide sequence: TGCAGCGTTGTACTAGCGGGCAATGAGCAGTTCTTC. Translating gives CSVVLAGNEQFF.

The CDR3, as DNA: TGTGCCAGCAGCCTCGGACAGGGGAGCGGCTACACCTTC. Translating gives CASSLGQGSGYTF. This rearrangement joins TRBV11-2 to TRBJ1-2, with 9 bases that match TRBD1. The CDR3 is 13 residues long. V was pared by 5 bases and J by 8 bases, with 6 bases of the junction left unmatched. Germline-derived CDR1 and CDR2 are SGHAT and FQNNGV.

V and J are TRBV11-2 and TRBJ1-2; TRBD1 might be the D (6 bases). The CDR3 contains 15 residues. Trimming left V 1 base short and J 5 bases short, with 14 bases between. CDR1 is SGHAT and CDR2 is FQNNGV in the germline V gene. CDR3 coding DNA: TGTGCCAGCAGCTTAGGGGGATTAACAGGGTATGGCTACACCTTC. As protein: CASSLGGLTGYGYTF.

The chain uses TRBV3-1 (or the pseudogene TRBV3-2) and TRBJ1-2, with 11 bases fitting TRBD1. The CDR3 extends over 15 amino acids. Germline CDR1 is LGHDT and CDR2 is YNNKEL (reference sequence). The junction had 1 base not matched to a gene; V was cut back by 1 base and J by 3 bases. Written as DNA, the CDR3 is TGTGCCAGCAGCCAAGGGACAGGGGGCTACTATGGCTACACCTTC. As protein: CASSQGTGGYYGYTF.

The chain employs TRBV5-8 and TRBJ1-5; 7 bases are a match to TRBD1. V shed 3 bases and J 4 bases; nucleotides not matched to a gene: 10. The CDR3 runs 16 residues. CDR1 is SGHTS, CDR2 YDEGEE, per germline. The CDR3 is CASSSTGTVSNQPQHF. CDR3 nucleotide sequence: TGTGCCAGCAGCTCCACCGGGACAGTCAGTAATCAGCCCCAGCATTTT. The variable domain in full, with the rest retrieved from reference TRBV5-8 and TRBJ1-5, is EAGVTQSPTHLIKTRGQQATLRCSPISGHTSVYWYQQALGLGLQFLLWYDEGEERNRGNFPPRFSGRQFPNYSSELNVNALELEDSALYLCASSSTGTVSNQPQHFGDGTRLSIL.

The chain joins TRBV7-2 to TRBJ1-2, with 7 bases lining up with TRBD1. The V and J ends lost 0 bases and 5 bases, in that order; junction bases with no gene match: 3. Germline-derived CDR1 and CDR2 are SGHTA and FQGNSA. This CDR3 has 14 amino acids. This chain's CDR3 is CASSLAPGQYGYTF. CDR3 DNA: TGTGCCAGCAGCTTAGCGCCGGGACAGTATGGCTACACCTTC.

The chain recombines TRBV30 with TRBJ1-4; 7 bases fit TRBD1. CDR1 and CDR2 (germline): GTSNPN, SVGIG (reference sequence). The CDR3 has 14 amino acids. J lost 8 bases, V lost 1 base, and 7 bases had no gene match. CDR3 loop: CAWSDTGVGEKLFF. The CDR3 DNA is TGTGCCTGGAGTGACACAGGGGTTGGGGAAAAACTGTTTTTT.

This chain uses TRBV5-1 with TRBJ1-4, with D possibly being TRBD1 (5 bases). V lost 4 bases to trimming and J lost 5 bases, with 15 bases between them. Per germline, CDR1 SGHRS and CDR2 YFSETQ. The CDR3 loop spans 15 amino acids. DNA of the CDR3: TGCGCCAGCAGCCGCTCCAGGGAGGTCAATGAAAAACTGTTTTTT. Amino acid sequence: CASSRSREVNEKLFF.

The gene calls are TRBV3-1 (or the pseudogene TRBV3-2) and TRBJ1-2, with D perhaps matching TRBD1 (5 bases). Germline values: CDR1 LGHDT, CDR2 YNNKEL (reference sequence). Trimming removed 4 bases at V and 4 bases at J, with 10 bases between. There are 13 residues in the CDR3. This chain's CDR3 is CASSPSDSYGYTF. Here the CDR3 DNA reads TGTGCCAGCAGCCCATCCGACAGCTATGGCTACACCTTC.

V usage is TRBV5-1 and J usage is TRBJ2-5, with a tentative D call TRBD2 (6 bases). The CDR3 consists of 18 residues. The ends were cut back, 4 bases at V and 1 base at J, with 23 bases in the middle. CDR1 is SGHRS and CDR2 is YFSETQ in the germline V gene. The CDR3 is CASSTGRLASGRQETQYF. CDR3 bases: TGCGCCAGCAGCACGGGACGGCTAGCGTCAGGTCGCCAAGAGACCCAGTACTTC.

The rearrangement joins TRBV21-1 to TRBJ2-7; the table's D call, TRBD1, was not checked against the DNA. TRBV21-1 is reported as a pseudogene. There are 10 residues in the CDR3. This CDR3 reads CASSIQGRRV. CDR3 sequence (DNA): TGTGCCAGCAGCATACAGGGGAGGCGGGTC.

This clone has a single count. V usage is TRBV7-2 and J usage is TRBJ2-7, with D possibly matching TRBD1 (6 bases). The ends were cut back, 7 bases at V and 3 bases at J, with 19 bases in the middle. Germline lookup yields CDR1 SGHTA and CDR2 FQGNSA. The CDR3 spans 15 residues. The CDR3 DNA follows: TGTGCCAGCACCGTTCACGAAGGGGGTGGCTACGAGCAGTACTTC. It specifies CASTVHEGGGYEQYF.

The genes are TRBV10-3 and TRBJ2-7, with 7 bases that match TRBD1. Looked up from germline, CDR1 is ENHRY and CDR2 is SYGVKD. Unmatched junction bases numbered 1, after V lost 5 bases and J lost 6 bases. This CDR3 has 11 residues. CDR3 region: CAISTGVEQYF. The CDR3 DNA reads TGTGCCATCAGTACAGGGGTCGAGCAGTACTTC.